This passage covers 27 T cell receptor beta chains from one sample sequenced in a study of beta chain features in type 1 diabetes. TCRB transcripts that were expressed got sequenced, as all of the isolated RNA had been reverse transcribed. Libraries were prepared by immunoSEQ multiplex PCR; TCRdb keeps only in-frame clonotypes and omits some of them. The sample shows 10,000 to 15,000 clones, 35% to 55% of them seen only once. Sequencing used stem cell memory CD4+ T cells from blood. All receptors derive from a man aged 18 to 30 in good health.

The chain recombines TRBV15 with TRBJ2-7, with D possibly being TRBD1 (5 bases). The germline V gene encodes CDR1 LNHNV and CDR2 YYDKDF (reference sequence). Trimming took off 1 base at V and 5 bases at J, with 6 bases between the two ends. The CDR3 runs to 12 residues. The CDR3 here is CATSRARDEQYF. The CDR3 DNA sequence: TGTGCCACCAGCAGAGCCAGGGACGAGCAGTACTTC.

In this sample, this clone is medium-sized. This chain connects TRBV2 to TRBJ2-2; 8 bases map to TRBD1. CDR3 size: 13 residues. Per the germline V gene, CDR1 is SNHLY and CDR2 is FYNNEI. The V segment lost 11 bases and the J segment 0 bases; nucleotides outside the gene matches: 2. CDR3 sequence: CAGQGPNTGELFF. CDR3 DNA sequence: TGTGCCGGACAGGGTCCGAACACCGGGGAGCTGTTTTTT.

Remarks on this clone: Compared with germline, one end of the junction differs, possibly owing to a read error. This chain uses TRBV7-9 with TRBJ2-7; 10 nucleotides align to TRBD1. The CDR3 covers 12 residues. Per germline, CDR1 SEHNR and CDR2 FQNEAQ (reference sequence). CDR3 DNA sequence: TGTGCCAGCAGCTCACTCGGACAGGGGGTTGGCTTC. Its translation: CASSSLGQGVGF.

CDR3 DNA sequence: TGCGCCAGCAGCCCAGGGACTAGCGGGGGGCTCCTCCTCTACGAGCAGTACTTC. This sequence encodes CASSPGTSGGLLLYEQYF. The chain is built from TRBV5-1 and TRBJ2-5; TRBD2 matches 15 bases. The J call could be wrong; TRBJ2-7 is a better fit for the DNA end. This CDR3 has 18 residues. The V gene's germline CDR1 is SGHRS and CDR2 YFSETQ.

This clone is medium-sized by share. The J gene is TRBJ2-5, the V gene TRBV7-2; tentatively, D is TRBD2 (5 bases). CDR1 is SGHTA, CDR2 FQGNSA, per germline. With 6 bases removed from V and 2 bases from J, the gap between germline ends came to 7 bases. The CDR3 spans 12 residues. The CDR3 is CASSRTQETQYF. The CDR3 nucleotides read TGTGCCAGCAGTCGGACTCAAGAGACCCAGTACTTC.

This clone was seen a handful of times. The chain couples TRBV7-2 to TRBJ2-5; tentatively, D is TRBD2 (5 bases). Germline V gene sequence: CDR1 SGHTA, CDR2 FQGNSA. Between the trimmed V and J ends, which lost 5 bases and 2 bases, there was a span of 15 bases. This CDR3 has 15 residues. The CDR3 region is CASSVQERLQETQYF. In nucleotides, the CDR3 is TGTGCCAGCAGCGTTCAGGAGAGACTACAAGAGACCCAGTACTTC.

In nucleotides, the CDR3 is TGTGCCAGCAGCTTAATTGAAGCGGGGGGCCACAATGAGCAGTTCTTC. Amino acid sequence: CASSLIEAGGHNEQFF. The chain couples TRBV11-2 to TRBJ2-1, with 9 positions matching TRBD2. Germline CDR1 is SGHAT and CDR2 is FQNNGV. The CDR3 is 16 residues long. V lost 2 bases, J lost 5 bases, and 7 bases stayed unmatched.

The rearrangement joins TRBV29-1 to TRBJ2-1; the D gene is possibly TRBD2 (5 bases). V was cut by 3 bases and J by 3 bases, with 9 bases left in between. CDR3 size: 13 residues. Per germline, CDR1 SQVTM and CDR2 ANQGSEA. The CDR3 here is CSVDPGFYNEQFF. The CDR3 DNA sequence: TGCAGCGTTGATCCGGGATTCTACAATGAGCAGTTCTTC.

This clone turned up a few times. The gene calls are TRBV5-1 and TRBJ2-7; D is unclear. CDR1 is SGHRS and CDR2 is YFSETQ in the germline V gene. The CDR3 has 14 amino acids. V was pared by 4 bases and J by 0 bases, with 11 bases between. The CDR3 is CASSLPQHSYEQYF. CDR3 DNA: TGCGCCAGCAGCCTACCACAGCACTCCTACGAGCAGTACTTC. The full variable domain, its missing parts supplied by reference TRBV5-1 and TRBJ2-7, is KAGVTQTPRYLIKTRGQQVTLSCSPISGHRSVSWYQQTPGQGLQFLFEYFSETQRNKGNFPGRFSGRQFSNSRSEMNVSTLELGDSALYLCASSLPQHSYEQYFGPGTRLTVT.

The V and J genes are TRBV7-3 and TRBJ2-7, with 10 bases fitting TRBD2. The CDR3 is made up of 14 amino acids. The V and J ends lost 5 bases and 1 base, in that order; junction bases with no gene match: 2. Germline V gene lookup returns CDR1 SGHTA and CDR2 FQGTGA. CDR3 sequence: CASSVSGGSYEQYF. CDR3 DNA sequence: TGTGCCAGCAGCGTTAGCGGGGGGTCCTACGAGCAGTACTTC. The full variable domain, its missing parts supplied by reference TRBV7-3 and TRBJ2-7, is GAGVSQTPSNKVTEKGKYVELRCDPISGHTALYWYRQSLGQGPEFLIYFQGTGAADDSGLPNDRFFAVRPEGSVSTLKIQRTERGDSAVYLCASSVSGGSYEQYFGPGTRLTVT.

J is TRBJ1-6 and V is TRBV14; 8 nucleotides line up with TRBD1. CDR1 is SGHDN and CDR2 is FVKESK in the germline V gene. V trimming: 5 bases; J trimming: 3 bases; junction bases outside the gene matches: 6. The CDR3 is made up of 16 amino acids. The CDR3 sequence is CASSTRTGFYNSPLHF. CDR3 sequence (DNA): TGTGCCAGCAGCACCCGGACAGGGTTCTATAATTCACCCCTCCACTTT. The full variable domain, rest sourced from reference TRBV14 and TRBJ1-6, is EAGVTQFPSHSVIEKGQTVTLRCDPISGHDNLYWYRRVMGKEIKFLLHFVKESKQDESGMPNNRFLAERTGGTYSTLKVQPAELEDSGVYFCASSTRTGFYNSPLHFGNGTRLTVT.

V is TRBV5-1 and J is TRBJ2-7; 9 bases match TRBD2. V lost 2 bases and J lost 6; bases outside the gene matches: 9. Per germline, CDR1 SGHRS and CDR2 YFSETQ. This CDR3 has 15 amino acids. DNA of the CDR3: TGCGCCAGCAGCTTCGGGCGGGGGGGAGCGGGCGAGCAGTACTTC. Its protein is CASSFGRGGAGEQYF.

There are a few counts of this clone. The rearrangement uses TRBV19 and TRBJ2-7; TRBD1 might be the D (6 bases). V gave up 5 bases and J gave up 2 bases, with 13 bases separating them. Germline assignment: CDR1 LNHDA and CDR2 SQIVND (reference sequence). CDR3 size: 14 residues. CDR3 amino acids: CASSPSQGTYEQYF. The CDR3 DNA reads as TGTGCCAGTAGTCCCTCTCAGGGGACCTACGAGCAGTACTTC.

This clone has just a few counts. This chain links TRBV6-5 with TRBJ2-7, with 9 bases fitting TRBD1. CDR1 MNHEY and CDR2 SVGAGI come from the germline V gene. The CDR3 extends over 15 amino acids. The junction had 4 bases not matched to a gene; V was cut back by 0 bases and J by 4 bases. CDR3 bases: TGTGCCAGCAGTTACTCGATAGGACAGGGGTACGAGCAGTACTTC. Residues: CASSYSIGQGYEQYF.

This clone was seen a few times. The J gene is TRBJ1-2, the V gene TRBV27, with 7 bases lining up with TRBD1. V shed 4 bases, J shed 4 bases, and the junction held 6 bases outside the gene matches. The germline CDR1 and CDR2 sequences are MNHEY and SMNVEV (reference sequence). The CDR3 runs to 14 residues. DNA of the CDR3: TGTGCCAGCAGTTCACTCGGACAGGTCTATGGCTACACCTTC. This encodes CASSSLGQVYGYTF.

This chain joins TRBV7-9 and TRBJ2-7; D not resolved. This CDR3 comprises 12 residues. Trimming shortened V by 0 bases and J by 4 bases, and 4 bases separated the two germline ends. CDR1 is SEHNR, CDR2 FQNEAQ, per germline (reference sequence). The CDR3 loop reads CASSLARYEQYF. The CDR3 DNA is TGTGCCAGCAGCTTAGCTCGGTACGAGCAGTACTTC.

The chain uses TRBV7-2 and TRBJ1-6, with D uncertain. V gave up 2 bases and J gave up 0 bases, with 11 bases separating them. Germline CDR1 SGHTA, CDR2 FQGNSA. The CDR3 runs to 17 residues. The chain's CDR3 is CASSLIIASSYNSPLHF. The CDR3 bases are TGTGCCAGCAGCTTAATTATTGCGAGCTCCTATAATTCACCCCTCCACTTT.

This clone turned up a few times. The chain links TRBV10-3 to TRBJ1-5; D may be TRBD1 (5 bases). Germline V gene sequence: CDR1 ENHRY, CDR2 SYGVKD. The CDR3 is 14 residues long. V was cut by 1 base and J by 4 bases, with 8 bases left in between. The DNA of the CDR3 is TGTGCCATCAGTGAGTATGACAGTAATCAGCCCCAGCATTTT. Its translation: CAISEYDSNQPQHF.

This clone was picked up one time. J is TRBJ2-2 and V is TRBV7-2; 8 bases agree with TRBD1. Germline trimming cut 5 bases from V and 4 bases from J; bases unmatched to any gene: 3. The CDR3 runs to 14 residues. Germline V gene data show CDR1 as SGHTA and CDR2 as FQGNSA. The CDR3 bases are TGTGCCAGCAGCGTCGGACAGGGCACCGGGGAGCTGTTTTTT. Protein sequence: CASSVGQGTGELFF.

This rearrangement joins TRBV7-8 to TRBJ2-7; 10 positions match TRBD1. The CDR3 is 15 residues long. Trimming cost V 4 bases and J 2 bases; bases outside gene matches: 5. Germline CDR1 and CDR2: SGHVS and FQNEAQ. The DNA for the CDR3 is TGTGCCAGCAGCTCGCCGGGACAGGGGACCTACGAGCAGTACTTC. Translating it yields CASSSPGQGTYEQYF.

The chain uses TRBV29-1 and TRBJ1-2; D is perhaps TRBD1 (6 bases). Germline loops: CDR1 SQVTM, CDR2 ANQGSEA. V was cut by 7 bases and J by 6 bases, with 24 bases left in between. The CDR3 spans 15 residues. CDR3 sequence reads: CSADGGYGKGDGYTF. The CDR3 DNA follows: TGCAGCGCCGACGGTGGCTATGGCAAGGGGGATGGCTACACCTTC.

The CDR3: CASSQAGGEYNEQFF. Written as DNA, the CDR3 is TGCGCCAGCAGCCAAGCGGGTGGGGAGTACAATGAGCAGTTCTTC. This chain uses TRBV4-1 with TRBJ2-1, with D perhaps TRBD2 (5 bases). The CDR3 extends over 15 amino acids. The V gene's germline CDR1 is MGHRA and CDR2 YSYEKL. The V gene lost 1 base and the J gene lost 4 bases, with 11 bases spanning the gap.

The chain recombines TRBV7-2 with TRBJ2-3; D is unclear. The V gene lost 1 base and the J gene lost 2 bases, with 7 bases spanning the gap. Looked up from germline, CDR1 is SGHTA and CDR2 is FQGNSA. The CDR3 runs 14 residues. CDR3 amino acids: CASSLVRVTDTQYF. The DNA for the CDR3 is TGTGCCAGCAGCTTAGTTCGAGTCACAGATACGCAGTATTTT.

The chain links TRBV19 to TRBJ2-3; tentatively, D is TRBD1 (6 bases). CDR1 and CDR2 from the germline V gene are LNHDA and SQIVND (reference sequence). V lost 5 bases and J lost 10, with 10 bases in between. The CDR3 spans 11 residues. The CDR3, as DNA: TGTGCCAGTAGTGCACAGGGCGCGCAGTATTTT. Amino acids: CASSAQGAQYF. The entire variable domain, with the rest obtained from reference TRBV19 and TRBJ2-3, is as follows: DGGITQSPKYLFRKEGQNVTLSCEQNLNHDAMYWYRQDPGQGLRLIYYSQIVNDFQKGDIAEGYSVSREKKESFPLTVTSAQKNPTAFYLCASSAQGAQYFGPGTRLTVL.

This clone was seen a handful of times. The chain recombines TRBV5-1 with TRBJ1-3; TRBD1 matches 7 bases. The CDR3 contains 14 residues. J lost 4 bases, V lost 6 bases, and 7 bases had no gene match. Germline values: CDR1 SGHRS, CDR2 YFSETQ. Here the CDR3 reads CASNEGARGNTIYF. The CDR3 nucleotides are TGCGCCAGCAATGAGGGGGCGCGAGGAAACACCATATATTTT.

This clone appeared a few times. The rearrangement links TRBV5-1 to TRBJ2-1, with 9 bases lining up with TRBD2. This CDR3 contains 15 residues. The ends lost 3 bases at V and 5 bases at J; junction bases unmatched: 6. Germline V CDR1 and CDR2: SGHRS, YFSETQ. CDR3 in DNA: TGCGCCAGCAGCTCCCTAGCGGGGCAACACAATGAGCAGTTCTTC. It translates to CASSSLAGQHNEQFF.

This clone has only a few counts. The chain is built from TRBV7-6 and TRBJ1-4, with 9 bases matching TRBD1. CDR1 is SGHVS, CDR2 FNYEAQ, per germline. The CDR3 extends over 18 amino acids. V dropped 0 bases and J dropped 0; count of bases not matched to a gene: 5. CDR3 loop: CASSLALGQGTTNEKLFF. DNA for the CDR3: TGTGCCAGCAGCTTAGCGCTGGGACAGGGAACAACTAATGAAAAACTGTTTTTT.